The 15 T cell receptor beta chains reported below all come from one sample, sequenced in a study of identical twins. TCRdb passed the 5' RACE reads through MiXCR, listing each CDR3 protein once. The sample holds 240,000 or so distinct CDR3 sequences, roughly a tenth seen once. Sequencing used memory T cells sorted from blood. The receptor source for this set is a man between 45 and 60 years old in good health.

This clonotype was detected ten times or more. The chain uses TRBV7-2 and TRBJ2-4, with D tentatively TRBD2 (6 bases). Germline V lookup: CDR1 SGHTA, CDR2 FQGNSA. Trimming left V 5 bases short and J 9 bases short, with 17 bases between. This CDR3 spans 14 amino acids. Written as DNA, the CDR3 is TGTGCCAGCAGCCCCAGCCCCGGGGAGGTCATTCAGTACTTC. It codes for CASSPSPGEVIQYF.

The rearrangement links TRBV5-1 to TRBJ1-2; D call uncertain. The germline V gene has CDR1 SGHRS and CDR2 YFSETQ. Trimming stripped 0 bases from V and 5 bases from J, with 8 bases between. The CDR3 runs to 13 residues. The CDR3 bases are TGCGCCAGCAGCTTGGCCGACCCGTATGGCTACACCTTC. It is translated as CASSLADPYGYTF.

V gene TRBV9 combines with J gene TRBJ2-2, with D possibly being TRBD2 (5 bases). The germline V gene encodes CDR1 SGDLS and CDR2 YYNGEE. The CDR3 covers 20 residues. Between the trimmed V and J ends, which lost 0 bases and 0 bases, there was a span of 21 bases. Written as DNA, the CDR3 is TGTGCCAGCAGCGTAGTACCCGGTGGTGGCGGGCGAGCGAACACCGGGGAGCTGTTTTTT. Its translation: CASSVVPGGGGRANTGELFF.

The rearrangement uses TRBV11-1 and TRBJ2-1, with 13 bases that match TRBD2. CDR1 and CDR2 from the germline V gene are SGHAT and FQDESV (reference sequence). CDR3 length equals 19 residues. V shed 4 bases, J shed 2 bases, and the junction held 11 bases outside the gene matches. The CDR3 coding sequence is TGTGCCAGCAGCTCTACCGGGACTAGCGGGACCGAGACCTACAATGAGCAGTTCTTC. It is translated as CASSSTGTSGTETYNEQFF.

The chain combines TRBV7-2 with TRBJ2-7, with a tentative D call TRBD2 (7 bases). The CDR3 extends over 16 amino acids. The germline V and J ends were trimmed by 2 bases and 0 bases, with 14 bases remaining between them. Germline CDR1 SGHTA, CDR2 FQGNSA. The CDR3 sequence: CASSLKGGALSYEQYF. CDR3 nucleotide sequence: TGTGCCAGCAGCTTAAAGGGGGGGGCCCTCTCCTACGAGCAGTACTTC.

This clonotype has more than one count but fewer than ten. The CDR3 is CSARGVTIGMEQFF. The DNA of the CDR3 is TGCAGTGCTAGAGGGGTGACAATCGGGATGGAGCAGTTCTTC. V and J are TRBV20-1 and TRBJ2-1, with D maybe TRBD2 (5 bases). This CDR3 has 14 residues. Deletions cut 1 base from V and 10 bases from J, with 17 bases between. Germline CDR1 and CDR2: DFQATT and SNEGSKA (reference sequence).

This rearrangement joins TRBV5-6 to TRBJ2-1; D not resolved. V lost 0 bases and J 8 bases, leaving 15 bases between the germline ends. Germline lookup yields CDR1 SGHDT and CDR2 YYEEEE. The CDR3 is made up of 15 amino acids. The CDR3 protein is CASSLGPPGRDEQFF. For the CDR3, the DNA is TGTGCCAGCAGCTTGGGCCCACCCGGTAGGGATGAGCAGTTCTTC.

In this sample, this clonotype turned up many times. This chain links TRBV4-2 with TRBJ2-5; D ambiguous. CDR1 and CDR2 from the germline V gene are LGHNA and YNFKEQ. The CDR3 sequence is 14 residues long. Trimming removed 1 base at V and 2 bases at J, with 8 bases between. DNA for the CDR3: TGTGCCAGCAGCCAAGGAGTATATCAAGAGACCCAGTACTTC. Residues: CASSQGVYQETQYF.

Only a few counts were recorded for this clonotype. The V and J genes are TRBV3-1 and TRBJ2-2, with a weak D call TRBD2 (6 bases). The CDR3 is made up of 14 amino acids. Germline CDR1 is LGHDT and CDR2 is YNNKEL (reference sequence). V lost 7 bases to trimming and J lost 6 bases, with 15 bases between them. The CDR3 loop is CASKGLSPSGELFF. In DNA form, the CDR3 reads TGTGCCAGCAAGGGACTTAGCCCATCCGGGGAGCTGTTTTTT.

The chain employs TRBV6-2 or TRBV6-3 and TRBJ2-1, with D possibly being TRBD1 (5 bases). Between the trimmed V and J ends, which lost 0 bases and 3 bases, there was a span of 12 bases. CDR1 is MNHEY and CDR2 is SVGEGT in the germline V gene. This CDR3 contains 16 residues. In nucleotides, the CDR3 is TGTGCCAGCAGTTACTCGATGGGGCAAGGCTACAATGAGCAGTTCTTC. As protein: CASSYSMGQGYNEQFF.

J is TRBJ2-5 and V is TRBV11-3, with a weak D call TRBD1 (5 bases). This CDR3 is built from 14 residues. With 8 bases removed from V and 4 bases from J, the gap between germline ends came to 17 bases. Germline-derived CDR1 and CDR2 are SGHNT and YENEEA. This chain's CDR3 is CASSQGPGGETQYF. The CDR3 nucleotides read TGTGCCAGCTCTCAGGGCCCAGGCGGAGAGACCCAGTACTTC.

In this sample, this clonotype turned up many times. The genes are TRBV9 and TRBJ2-1; D ambiguous. The CDR3 is 11 amino acids. Germline lookup yields CDR1 SGDLS and CDR2 YYNGEE. V dropped 6 bases and J dropped 12 bases, with 13 bases sitting between them. The CDR3 is CASTSLGMQFF. CDR3 DNA: TGTGCCAGCACGTCGTTGGGGATGCAGTTCTTC.

This clonotype was recorded at least ten times. This chain joins TRBV12-3 or TRBV12-4 and TRBJ1-2; D is possibly TRBD1 (6 bases). The length of the CDR3 is 12 residues. The germline V and J ends were trimmed by 5 bases and 7 bases, with 11 bases remaining between them. CDR3 protein: CASSDQGTGYTF. Written as DNA, the CDR3 is TGTGCCAGCAGTGATCAGGGGACTGGCTACACCTTC.

This clonotype has at least ten counts. The chain is built from TRBV5-1 and TRBJ2-5, with TRBD2 matching over 10 bases. Trimming took 0 bases from V and 3 from J; bases not matched to a gene: 2. The CDR3 has 15 amino acids. Germline V gene sequence: CDR1 SGHRS, CDR2 YFSETQ. CDR3 residues: CASSLELAGKETQYF. In DNA, the CDR3 is TGCGCCAGCAGCTTGGAACTAGCGGGGAAAGAGACCCAGTACTTC.

This clonotype was recorded many times. The chain joins TRBV6-2 or TRBV6-3 to TRBJ2-2; weak D call: TRBD2 (5 bases). In germline, CDR1 is MNHEY, CDR2 SVGEGT. The CDR3 covers 11 residues. Deletions cut 4 bases from V and 13 bases from J, with 10 bases between. The CDR3 protein is CASSSRRGLFF. For the CDR3, the DNA is TGTGCCAGCAGTTCGAGACGGGGGCTGTTTTTT.